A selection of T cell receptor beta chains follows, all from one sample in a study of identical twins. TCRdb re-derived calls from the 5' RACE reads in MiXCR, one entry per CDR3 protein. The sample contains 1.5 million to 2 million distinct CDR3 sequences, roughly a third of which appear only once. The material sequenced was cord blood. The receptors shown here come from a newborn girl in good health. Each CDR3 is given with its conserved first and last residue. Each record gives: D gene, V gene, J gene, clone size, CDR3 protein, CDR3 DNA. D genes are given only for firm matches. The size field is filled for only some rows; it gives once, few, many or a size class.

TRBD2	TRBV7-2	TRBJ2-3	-	CASSLATTSGPSTDTQYF	TGTGCCAGCAGCTTAGCGACGACTAGCGGACCTAGCACAGATACGCAGTATTTT
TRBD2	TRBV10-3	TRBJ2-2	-	CAIGSAGGLRDTGELFF	TGTGCCATCGGTTCAGCGGGAGGCCTCAGGGACACCGGGGAGCTGTTTTTT
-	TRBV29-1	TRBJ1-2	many	CSVVIQGRNYGYTF	TGCAGCGTTGTCATCCAGGGACGAAACTATGGCTACACCTTC
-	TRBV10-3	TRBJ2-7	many	CAISDGTYEQYF	TGTGCCATCAGTGACGGGACCTACGAGCAGTACTTC
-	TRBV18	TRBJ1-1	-	CASSPFLSPNTEAFF	TGTGCCAGCTCACCCTTTTTGTCCCCGAACACTGAAGCTTTCTTT
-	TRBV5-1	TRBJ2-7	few	CASSLRYYNEQYF	TGCGCCAGCAGCTTGAGGTATTACAATGAGCAGTACTTC
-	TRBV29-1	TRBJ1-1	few	CSVEQGPNTEAFF	TGCAGCGTTGAACAGGGACCGAACACTGAAGCTTTCTTT
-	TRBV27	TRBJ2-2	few	CASSFSTNTGELFF	TGTGCCAGCAGTTTCTCCACGAACACCGGGGAGCTGTTTTTT
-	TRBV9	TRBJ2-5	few	CASSGPKGETQYF	TGTGCCAGCAGCGGACCCAAGGGAGAGACCCAGTACTTC
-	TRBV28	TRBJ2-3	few	CASSFSLYTDTQYF	TGTGCCAGCAGTTTTTCCTTATACACAGATACGCAGTATTTT
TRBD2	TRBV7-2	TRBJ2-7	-	CASSPRGGSGGVYEQYF	TGTGCCAGCAGCCCCCGCGGTGGTAGCGGGGGGGTTTACGAGCAGTACTTC
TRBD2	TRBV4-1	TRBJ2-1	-	CASSQADLLATETQFF	TGCGCCAGCAGCCAAGCCGACCTACTAGCGACGGAGACCCAGTTCTTC
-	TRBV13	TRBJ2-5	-	CASSSSWNEQYF	TGTGCCAGCAGCTCTAGCTGGAATGAGCAGTACTTC
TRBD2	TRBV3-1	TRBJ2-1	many	CASSQVGLAGVNEQFF	TGTGCCAGCAGCCAAGTGGGACTAGCGGGAGTCAATGAGCAGTTCTTC
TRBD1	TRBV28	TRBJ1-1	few	CASVARDRGFEAFF	TGTGCCAGCGTGGCCCGGGACAGGGGATTCGAAGCTTTCTTT
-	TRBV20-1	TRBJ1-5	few	CSASRQVYSNQPQHF	TGCAGTGCTAGTCGGCAGGTCTATAGCAATCAGCCCCAGCATTTT
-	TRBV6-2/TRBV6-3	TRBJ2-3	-	CASSYRRTTGDTQYF	TGTGCCAGCAGTTACAGGCGGACTACTGGAGATACGCAGTATTTT
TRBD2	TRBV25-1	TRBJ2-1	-	CASSVSGSNEQFF	TGTGCCAGCAGTGTGAGCGGGAGCAATGAGCAGTTCTTC
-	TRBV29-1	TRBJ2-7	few	CSVEDGGNSYEQYF	TGCAGCGTTGAAGACGGGGGAAACTCCTACGAGCAGTACTTC
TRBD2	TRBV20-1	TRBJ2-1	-	CSARPGTSGRVGSYNEQFF	TGCAGTGCCCGACCCGGGACTAGCGGGAGGGTGGGCTCCTACAATGAGCAGTTCTTC
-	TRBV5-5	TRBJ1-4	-	CASSARPRETNEKLFF	TGTGCCAGCTCTGCTAGGCCCAGGGAGACTAATGAAAAACTGTTTTTT
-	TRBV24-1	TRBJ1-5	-	CATSEGNQPQHF	TGTGCCACCAGTGAAGGCAATCAGCCCCAGCATTTT
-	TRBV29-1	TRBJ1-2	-	CSVESAGQYGYTF	TGCAGCGTTGAATCTGCCGGACAATATGGCTACACCTTC
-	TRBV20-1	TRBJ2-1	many	CSARDLVRYNEQFF	TGCAGTGCTAGAGATCTTGTGCGGTACAATGAGCAGTTCTTC
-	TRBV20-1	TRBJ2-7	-	CSATGGGPNSYEQYF	TGCAGTGCCACGGGTGGCGGGCCAAACTCCTACGAGCAGTACTTC
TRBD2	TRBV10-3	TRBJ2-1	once	CAISVGTSGAGEQFF	TGTGCCATCAGTGTCGGGACTAGCGGGGCGGGTGAGCAGTTCTTC
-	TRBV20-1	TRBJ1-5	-	CSAGVGGYSNQPQHF	TGCAGTGCTGGGGTGGGGGGGTATAGCAATCAGCCCCAGCATTTT
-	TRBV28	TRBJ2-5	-	CASSLTTITYNEQYF	TGTGCCAGCAGTTTAACTACTATTACTTACAATGAGCAGTACTTC
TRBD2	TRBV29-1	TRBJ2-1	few	CSAELAGAYNEQFF	TGCAGCGCTGAACTAGCGGGGGCCTACAATGAGCAGTTCTTC
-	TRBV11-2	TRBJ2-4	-	CASTRDRLVEYF	TGTGCCAGCACCCGAGACCGGCTAGTGGAGTACTTC
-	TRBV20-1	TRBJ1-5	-	CSAGGRDNQPQHF	TGCAGTGCAGGAGGGCGGGATAATCAGCCCCAGCATTTT
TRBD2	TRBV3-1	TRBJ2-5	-	CASSQGSGVQETQYF	TGTGCCAGCAGCCAAGGGAGCGGGGTCCAGGAGACCCAGTACTTC
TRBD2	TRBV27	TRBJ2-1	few	CASSGASGRPPIEQFF	TGTGCCAGCAGCGGCGCTAGCGGGAGGCCCCCAATAGAGCAGTTCTTC
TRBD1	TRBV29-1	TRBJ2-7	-	CSGGQYNEQYF	TGCAGCGGGGGACAGTACAATGAGCAGTACTTC
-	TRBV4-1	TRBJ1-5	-	CASSLPEGLGPQHF	TGCGCCAGCAGCCTCCCGGAGGGCTTGGGGCCCCAGCATTTT
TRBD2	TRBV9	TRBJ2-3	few	CASSVVGGGAPDTQYF	TGTGCCAGCAGCGTAGTAGGCGGGGGGGCCCCAGATACGCAGTATTTT
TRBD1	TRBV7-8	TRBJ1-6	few	CASSARDRANSPLHF	TGTGCCAGCAGCGCGCGGGACAGGGCAAACTCACCCCTCCACTTT
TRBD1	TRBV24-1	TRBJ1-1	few	CATSDSGTGRTEAFF	TGTGCCACCAGTGATTCCGGGACAGGGAGGACTGAAGCTTTCTTT
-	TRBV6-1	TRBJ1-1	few	CASSADPIVVNTEAFF	TGTGCCAGCAGTGCTGACCCTATAGTCGTGAACACTGAAGCTTTCTTT
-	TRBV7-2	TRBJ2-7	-	CASSFGALSSYEQYF	TGTGCCAGCAGCTTTGGCGCCCTGAGCTCCTACGAGCAGTACTTC
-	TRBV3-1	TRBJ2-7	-	CASGLRGYPPYEQYF	TGTGCCAGCGGCCTAAGGGGCTACCCTCCCTACGAGCAGTACTTC
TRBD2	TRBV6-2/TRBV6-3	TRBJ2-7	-	CASRPSGAFYEQYF	TGTGCCAGCAGACCCAGCGGGGCGTTCTACGAGCAGTACTTC